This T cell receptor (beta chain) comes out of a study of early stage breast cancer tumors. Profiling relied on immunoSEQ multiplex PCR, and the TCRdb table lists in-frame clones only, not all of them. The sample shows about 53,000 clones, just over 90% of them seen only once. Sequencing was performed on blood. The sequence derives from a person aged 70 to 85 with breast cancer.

The CDR3 DNA follows: TGTGCCAGCAGCCCGGAAGGGGGGGGTTATGGCTACACCTTC. Protein: CASSPEGGGYGYTF. This chain connects TRBV6-1 to TRBJ1-2; D might be TRBD1 (6 bases). V gave up 6 bases and J gave up 5 bases, with 16 bases separating them. The CDR3 contains 14 residues. CDR1 is MNHNS and CDR2 is SASEGT in the germline V gene.